This T cell receptor beta chain was recorded in a study of T cell responses to AZD1222 COVID-19 vaccine. Germline CDR1 and CDR2: MNHEY and SVGAGI. The trim removed 0 bases at V and 5 bases at J, leaving 6 bases unmatched. This CDR3 is 16 amino acids long. Profiled with immunoSEQ multiplex PCR; TCRdb holds only in-frame clones, not every one. The sample lists some 150,000 clones; roughly 88% were seen once. In the case of this clone: Its antigen is still unknown.

Study outcomes and limitations: The peak T cell response came first, and repertoires were sampled only after it. Regions left unmutated in variants are reportedly the target of nearly half of spike-specific TCRs.

The material was peripheral blood, obtained 28 days after the second AZD1222 dose. The chain links TRBV6-5 to TRBJ1-5; TRBD1 agrees at 8 bases. The TCR was taken from an adult who received the AZD1222 COVID-19 vaccine. Here the CDR3 reads CASSYSAGGTHQPQHF. For the CDR3, the DNA is TGTGCCAGCAGTTACTCGGCAGGGGGCACGCATCAGCCCCAGCATTTT.